Below are 20 T cell receptor beta chains sequenced from a single sample in a study of shared clonotypes between healthy human individuals (dated by TCRdb to the early 2020s). The method was the immunoSEQ multiplex PCR assay. The source is immuneACCESS, and TCRdb retained only in-frame sequences with V and J called. Part of the clones is not carried over; for the studies checked, unresolved V genes explain less than half of this, and the remainder is unexplained. The sample table lists about 450,000 clones, 75% to 85% of them with a count of one. The ten largest clones represent under 15% of the sample. Sample: PBMCs. These receptors originate from a woman aged 40 to 50 in good health. Some clones in this sample may be carry-over from other donors' samples.

The CDR3 bases are TGTGCCAGCAGCTACCATACAGGGAGGGAGACTGAAGCTTTCTTT. Protein sequence: CASSYHTGRETEAFF. The chain uses TRBV7-2 and TRBJ1-1; D is possibly TRBD1 (6 bases). Germline CDR1 and CDR2: SGHTA and FQGNSA. The CDR3 length is 15 residues. V shed 4 bases and J shed 5 bases, with 17 bases lying between them.

The chain uses TRBV2 and TRBJ2-1, with 13 bases lining up with TRBD2. V was clipped by 7 bases and J by 8 bases; unmatched bases: 5. The CDR3 consists of 14 residues. Germline CDR1 SNHLY, CDR2 FYNNEI. The CDR3 sequence is CASKGLAGIYEQFF. CDR3 DNA sequence: TGTGCCAGCAAGGGACTAGCGGGAATCTATGAGCAGTTCTTC.

Turning to this clone: Other DNA variants within this sample encode the same CDR3. The V and J genes are TRBV7-2 and TRBJ2-1, with D unresolved. The germline gives CDR1 SGHTA, CDR2 FQGNSA. The CDR3 is 13 amino acids. V lost 1 base and J lost 7, with 8 bases in between. The CDR3 protein is CASSLGRANEQFF. Here the CDR3 DNA reads TGTGCCAGCAGCTTAGGCAGAGCAAATGAGCAGTTCTTC.

This clone was seen a few times. J is TRBJ2-3 and V is TRBV9; D uncertain. The CDR3 runs 12 residues. Trimming stripped 1 base from V and 4 bases from J, with 4 bases between. Germline V gene data show CDR1 as SGDLS and CDR2 as YYNGEE. In DNA form, the CDR3 reads TGTGCCAGCAGCGTAAGTCCAGATACGCAGTATTTT. Translating it yields CASSVSPDTQYF.

This clone was observed a few times. The chain employs TRBV5-1 and TRBJ2-1; tentative D call: TRBD2 (5 bases). This CDR3 is 14 amino acids long. Per the germline V gene, CDR1 is SGHRS and CDR2 is YFSETQ. V lost 4 bases and J 9 bases, leaving 17 bases between the germline ends. For the CDR3, the DNA is TGCGCCAGCAGCCAAGGGTTGGGAGTTGGTGAGCAGTTCTTC. Translating it yields CASSQGLGVGEQFF. The variable domain in full, completed from reference TRBV5-1 and TRBJ2-1, reads KAGVTQTPRYLIKTRGQQVTLSCSPISGHRSVSWYQQTPGQGLQFLFEYFSETQRNKGNFPGRFSGRQFSNSRSEMNVSTLELGDSALYLCASSQGLGVGEQFFGPGTRLTVL.

The CDR3: CASSMGVYGYTF. For the CDR3, the DNA is TGTGCCAGCAGTATGGGGGTCTATGGCTACACCTTC. V gene TRBV5-6 combines with J gene TRBJ1-2; possibly TRBD1 for D (5 bases). V was pared by 5 bases and J by 4 bases, with 9 bases between. This CDR3 contains 12 residues. Germline assignment: CDR1 SGHDT and CDR2 YYEEEE.

The rearrangement links TRBV6-4 to TRBJ2-2; no clear D gene. Trimming took 3 bases from V and 4 from J, leaving 6 bases between them. Germline V gene lookup returns CDR1 MRHNA and CDR2 SNTAGT. This CDR3 contains 13 residues. CDR3 bases: TGTGCCAGCAGTGAAGAGGCCACCGGGGAGCTGTTTTTT. Translation gives CASSEEATGELFF.

This chain connects TRBV6-1 to TRBJ2-4; 11 nucleotides align to TRBD2. Trimming cost V 6 bases and J 14 bases; bases outside gene matches: 6. This CDR3 has 12 residues. From germline, CDR1 is MNHNS and CDR2 SASEGT. CDR3 loop: CASRGTSGRKYF. CDR3 DNA sequence: TGTGCCAGCAGGGGGACTAGCGGTCGAAAGTACTTC.

The chain is built from TRBV7-3 and TRBJ2-3; 16 bases are shared with TRBD2. This CDR3 comprises 17 residues. Germline V gene lookup returns CDR1 SGHTA and CDR2 FQGTGA. V lost 5 bases to trimming and J lost 4 bases; unmatched junction nucleotides: 6. In DNA form, the CDR3 reads TGTGCCAGCAGCAGAGGGACTAGCGGGAGGGCCGCAGATACGCAGTATTTT. The encoded protein is CASSRGTSGRAADTQYF.

This sequence joins TRBV7-3 and TRBJ2-3, with 11 bases matching TRBD2. Germline values: CDR1 SGHTA, CDR2 FQGTGA. This CDR3 contains 15 residues. V was clipped by 4 bases and J by 2 bases; unmatched bases: 2. The CDR3 DNA is TGTGCCAGCAGCTCTAGCGGGAGGATCACAGATACGCAGTATTTT. Its protein is CASSSSGRITDTQYF.

This clone was counted between two and nine times. The J gene is TRBJ2-4, the V gene TRBV15; tentative D call: TRBD2 (6 bases). There are 16 residues in the CDR3. Per germline, CDR1 LNHNV and CDR2 YYDKDF (reference sequence). With 0 bases removed from V and 0 bases from J, the gap between germline ends came to 9 bases. CDR3 amino acids: CATSRDGEVAKNIQYF. CDR3 in DNA: TGTGCCACCAGCAGAGATGGGGAGGTAGCCAAAAACATTCAGTACTTC.

This clone was detected once. The chain couples TRBV28 to TRBJ1-2; D unresolved. CDR1 MDHEN and CDR2 SYDVKM come from the germline V gene. The CDR3 totals 13 residues. Trimming left V 2 bases short and J 4 bases short, with 8 bases between. The CDR3 region has the DNA TGTGCCAGCAGTTTAACGTCAACCTATGGCTACACCTTC. It translates to CASSLTSTYGYTF.

The CDR3 region is CSVALLRGSKNIQYF. The CDR3 bases are TGCAGCGTGGCACTACTTAGGGGTTCCAAAAACATTCAGTACTTC. V gene TRBV29-1 combines with J gene TRBJ2-4; tentative D call: TRBD1 (5 bases). In germline, CDR1 is SQVTM, CDR2 ANQGSEA. The CDR3 length is 15 residues. Trimming shortened V by 6 bases and J by 2 bases, and 17 bases separated the two germline ends.

This clone has only a few counts. V gene TRBV27 combines with J gene TRBJ1-2; D is ambiguous. V shed 4 bases and J shed 8 bases, with 14 bases lying between them. The CDR3 is 13 residues long. Per the germline V gene, CDR1 is MNHEY and CDR2 is SMNVEV (reference sequence). CDR3 coding DNA: TGTGCCAGCAGTTGGACCCTATCCGGGGGCTACACCTTC. It specifies CASSWTLSGGYTF.

The chain couples TRBV29-1 to TRBJ1-1; tentative D call: TRBD1 (5 bases). The germline V gene has CDR1 SQVTM and CDR2 ANQGSEA. V was trimmed by 6 bases and J by 3 bases, leaving 14 bases between them. The CDR3 covers 13 residues. In nucleotides, the CDR3 is TGCAGCGTCCGGACAAAAAGAGACACTGAAGCTTTCTTT. It encodes CSVRTKRDTEAFF.

J is TRBJ2-7 and V is TRBV12-5; D might be TRBD1 or TRBD2, each matching 5 bases. Germline V gene data show CDR1 as LGHNT and CDR2 as FRNRAP. V lost 6 bases, J lost 7 bases, and 16 bases lay in between. CDR3 size: 13 residues. The chain's CDR3 is CASGSDGGGEQYF. CDR3 in DNA: TGTGCTAGTGGGTCAGATGGTGGGGGTGAGCAGTACTTC.

The CDR3 loop is CATNHRAGNNEQFF. The CDR3, as DNA: TGTGCCACCAATCACAGGGCCGGTAACAATGAGCAGTTCTTC. The genes are TRBV19 and TRBJ2-1, with a weak D call TRBD1 (6 bases). Germline values: CDR1 LNHDA, CDR2 SQIVND (reference sequence). The CDR3 sequence is 14 residues long. Trimming removed 10 bases at V and 5 bases at J, with 18 bases between.

The chain uses TRBV14 and TRBJ1-1; no clear D. Germline values: CDR1 SGHDN, CDR2 FVKESK. The CDR3 loop spans 13 amino acids. Trimming left V 3 bases short and J 2 bases short, with 7 bases between. The CDR3 DNA reads TGTGCCAGCAGCCAGGTGTTTAACACTGAAGCTTTCTTT. Translation: CASSQVFNTEAFF.

The V gene is TRBV5-4, the J gene TRBJ2-5, with 9 bases matching TRBD1. There are 13 residues in the CDR3. Looked up from germline, CDR1 is SGHNT and CDR2 is YYREEE (reference sequence). The V gene end was trimmed by 4 bases and the J gene end by 11 bases; junction bases not matched to a gene: 9. The CDR3 reads CASSRDRAREQYF. CDR3 nucleotide sequence: TGTGCCAGCAGCCGGGACAGGGCCCGGGAGCAGTACTTC.

This chain links TRBV27 with TRBJ2-7; TRBD1 matches 7 bases. This CDR3 region has 15 residues. Losses at the gene ends were 2 bases for V and 2 bases for J; bases not matched to a gene: 6. Germline V gives CDR1 MNHEY, CDR2 SMNVEV (reference sequence). The DNA of the CDR3 is TGTGCCAGCAGTTTACAATGGACAGGCCCCTACGAGCAGTACTTC. Protein product: CASSLQWTGPYEQYF.